A single sample gave rise to the 22 T cell receptor beta chains below, sequenced in a study of blood T cells in healthy people across ages. Combining a sample-barcoded 5' primer with a J-beta primer mix, a second PCR ran for roughly 6 to 12 cycles. In TCRdb, the 5' RACE reads were re-called with MiXCR into one record per CDR3 protein. Among 450,000 to 650,000 distinct CDR3 sequences listed, approximately 25% were seen once. The same data also went into a second study, on T cells of mothers and their children.

The specimen was blood. These receptors were collected from a boy between 5 and 17 years old in good health.

The rearrangement joins TRBV23-1 to TRBJ2-7; TRBD1 matches 9 bases. TRBV23-1 is classed as an ORF, of uncertain function. This CDR3 spans 13 amino acids. V trimming: 8 bases; J trimming: 4 bases; junction bases outside the gene matches: 6. The CDR3 spells CASGQGYGYEQYF. CDR3 nucleotides: TGCGCCAGCGGACAGGGGTATGGTTACGAGCAGTACTTC.

This clonotype was picked up one time. The rearrangement joins TRBV27 to TRBJ2-7, with a weak D call TRBD2 (6 bases). The V and J ends lost 8 bases and 0 bases respectively, with 11 bases between them. Germline V CDR1 and CDR2: MNHEY, SMNVEV (reference sequence). CDR3 length: 13 amino acids. CDR3 bases: TGTGCCAGCCGGAGGGTGAACTCCTACGAGCAGTACTTC. It codes for CASRRVNSYEQYF.

This clonotype was seen more than once but under ten times. The chain joins TRBV28 to TRBJ2-3, with D perhaps matching TRBD2 (8 bases). In germline, CDR1 is MDHEN, CDR2 SYDVKM. V was pared by 3 bases and J by 2 bases, with 21 bases between. The CDR3 extends over 18 amino acids. This CDR3 reads CASSFTLSGGLDTDTQYF. The DNA of the CDR3 is TGTGCCAGCAGTTTCACGTTATCAGGGGGACTAGACACAGATACGCAGTATTTT.

The chain joins TRBV24-1 to TRBJ2-3; D gene ambiguous. There are 16 residues in the CDR3. Germline lookup yields CDR1 KGHDR and CDR2 SFDVKD. V was pared by 1 base and J by 8 bases, with 18 bases between. In DNA form, the CDR3 reads TGTGCCACCAGTGATTTCCAGCACCCTACCCTCGCTACGCAGTATTTT. Residues: CATSDFQHPTLATQYF.

This clonotype was counted many times. This could be a read error, since a much larger clone is one nucleotide away. The conserved closing phenylalanine or tryptophan is absent in this CDR3, likely reflecting a read error. CDR3 sequence reads: CSAAGQVGEAFL. DNA of the CDR3: TGCAGTGCTGCGGGACAGGTTGGCGAAGCTTTCCTT. The J gene is TRBJ1-1, the V gene TRBV20-1, with 8 bases that match TRBD1. The length of the CDR3 is 12 residues. Looked up from germline, CDR1 is DFQATT and CDR2 is SNEGSKA (reference sequence). After removal of 5 bases from V and 8 bases from J, the junction contained 7 bases not matched to a gene.

The chain couples TRBV2 to TRBJ1-2, with TRBD1 as a possible D gene (5 bases). From germline, CDR1 is SNHLY and CDR2 FYNNEI. V was pared by 11 bases and J by 1 base, with 8 bases between. The CDR3 runs to 11 residues. CDR3 sequence reads: CAGGNNYGYTF. The CDR3 DNA reads as TGTGCCGGGGGGAATAACTATGGCTACACCTTC. Drawing the rest from reference TRBV2 and TRBJ1-2, the complete variable domain is EPEVTQTPSHQVTQMGQEVILRCVPISNHLYFYWYRQILGQKVEFLVSFYNNEISEKSEIFDDQFSVERPDGSNFTLKIRSTKLEDSAMYFCAGGNNYGYTFGSGTRLTVV.

J is TRBJ1-1 and V is TRBV7-2; 8 bases align to TRBD1. Germline values: CDR1 SGHTA, CDR2 FQGNSA. The CDR3 consists of 14 residues. The ends lost 4 bases at V and 4 bases at J; junction bases unmatched: 5. Written as DNA, the CDR3 is TGTGCCAGCAGCTCACAGGGGACAGGCACTGAAGCTTTCTTT. Its protein product is CASSSQGTGTEAFF.

The chain couples TRBV28 to TRBJ2-7; 11 bases line up with TRBD2. The CDR3 is 18 amino acids. From germline, CDR1 is MDHEN and CDR2 SYDVKM. Germline trimming cut 4 bases from V and 2 bases from J; bases unmatched to any gene: 13. DNA for the CDR3: TGTGCCAGCAGTTCCTCGAAAGAGACTAGCGGGACTACCTACGAGCAGTACTTC. This codes for CASSSSKETSGTTYEQYF.

The genes are TRBV6-1 and TRBJ2-3, with 9 bases fitting TRBD1. V lost 4 bases to trimming and J lost 7 bases; unmatched junction nucleotides: 15. Germline values: CDR1 MNHNS, CDR2 SASEGT. This CDR3 has 17 amino acids. CDR3 sequence: CASSGLPGQGDAHTQYF. DNA of the CDR3: TGTGCCAGCAGTGGTCTTCCGGGACAGGGCGATGCACATACGCAGTATTTT.

V gene TRBV5-1 combines with J gene TRBJ1-4, with TRBD1 matching 10 bases. CDR3 size: 14 residues. J gave up 8 bases and V 5 bases, and 6 bases lay outside the gene matches. Per the germline V gene, CDR1 is SGHRS and CDR2 is YFSETQ. The chain's CDR3 is CASRGKTGGEKLFF. CDR3 coding DNA: TGCGCCAGCAGGGGAAAGACAGGGGGCGAAAAACTGTTTTTT.

This clonotype has a handful of counts. The rearrangement uses TRBV7-6 and TRBJ2-1; TRBD1 matches 7 bases. There are 16 residues in the CDR3. Trimming removed 2 bases from V and 2 bases from J; junction bases left unmatched: 6. Looked up from germline, CDR1 is SGHVS and CDR2 is FNYEAQ. In DNA, the CDR3 is TGTGCCAGCAGCTTAAGGGACAGCGCACCCTACAATGAGCAGTTCTTC. Its protein product is CASSLRDSAPYNEQFF. The whole variable domain, filled in from reference TRBV7-6 and TRBJ2-1, reads GAGVSQSPRYKVTKRGQDVALRCDPISGHVSLYWYRQALGQGPEFLTYFNYEAQQDKSGLPNDRFSAERPEGSISTLTIQRTEQRDSAMYRCASSLRDSAPYNEQFFGPGTRLTVL.

This clonotype was seen just once. This rearrangement joins TRBV6-6 to TRBJ2-7, with a possible D match to TRBD2 (5 bases). The CDR3 loop spans 14 amino acids. V lost 1 base, J lost 3 bases, and 10 bases lay in between. Germline V gene data show CDR1 as MNHNY and CDR2 as SVGAGI (reference sequence). Here the CDR3 DNA reads TGTGCCAGCAGTTACTTTAGCGCAGACTACGAGCAGTACTTC. Translating gives CASSYFSADYEQYF.

This clonotype has only one observation. The rearrangement links TRBV5-6 to TRBJ1-2; a weak D match, TRBD1 (5 bases). Germline CDR1 is SGHDT and CDR2 is YYEEEE. The ends were cut back, 0 bases at V and 6 bases at J, with 12 bases in the middle. CDR3 length: 14 residues. The CDR3 DNA follows: TGTGCCAGCAGCTTGGTGTCGGGGGTTAATGGCTACACCTTC. This sequence encodes CASSLVSGVNGYTF.

Details on this clonotype: At one end, the junction sequence differs from germline, possibly due to a read error. The J gene is TRBJ2-5, the V gene TRBV12-3 or TRBV12-4; D possibly corresponds to TRBD2 (6 bases). The CDR3 runs to 11 residues. The CDR3 coding sequence is TGTGCCAGCAGTTTGGGACTGGCAGAGCGGTTC. Translation gives CASSLGLAERF.

There are a few counts of this clonotype. A read error may account for a junction end that differs from germline. The chain uses TRBV7-2 and TRBJ1-1, with D perhaps matching TRBD1 (6 bases). CDR1 is SGHTA, CDR2 FQGNSA, per germline. The CDR3 extends over 13 amino acids. The CDR3 nucleotides are TGTGCCAGCAGCTTACTGGGGGCCACTGAAGTTTTCTTT. This encodes CASSLLGATEVFF.

The chain employs TRBV4-3 and TRBJ2-3, with 8 bases identical to TRBD2. Germline lookup yields CDR1 LGHNA and CDR2 YSLEER. V shed 0 bases and J 3 bases; nucleotides not matched to a gene: 8. The CDR3 loop spans 17 amino acids. This chain's CDR3 is CASSQDEASGPTDTQYF. The CDR3 DNA reads as TGCGCCAGCAGCCAAGATGAGGCTAGCGGGCCGACAGATACGCAGTATTTT.

The chain couples TRBV11-2 to TRBJ2-5; TRBD2 might be the D (5 bases). Near its end, the DNA agrees better with TRBJ2-7, so the J call may be wrong. Germline CDR1 and CDR2: SGHAT and FQNNGV. This CDR3 comprises 16 residues. In DNA form, the CDR3 reads TGTGCCAGCAGCCCTAGCAGAAGGGCGGCTAACTACGAGCAGTACTTC. Its protein product is CASSPSRRAANYEQYF.

This clonotype was seen only a few times. The chain joins TRBV9 to TRBJ1-6, with 7 positions matching TRBD1. The germline CDR1 and CDR2 sequences are SGDLS and YYNGEE. The trim removed 0 bases at V and 4 bases at J, leaving 4 bases unmatched. This CDR3 has 16 residues. The CDR3 bases are TGTGCCAGCAGCGTAGGGGGACAGCCGTATAATTCACCCCTCCACTTT. It is translated as CASSVGGQPYNSPLHF.

The V and J genes are TRBV20-1 and TRBJ2-5; D remains ambiguous. Trimming shortened V by 1 base and J by 5 bases, and 8 bases separated the two germline ends. CDR1 is DFQATT and CDR2 is SNEGSKA in the germline V gene (reference sequence). The CDR3 is made up of 12 amino acids. DNA for the CDR3: TGCAGTGCTAGAGGGGGTCGGGAGACCCAGTACTTC. It codes for CSARGGRETQYF.

With respect to this clonotype: A much larger clone sits a single nucleotide away, making a read error possible. The CDR3 does not close with the conserved phenylalanine or tryptophan, likely indicating a read error. CDR3: CASSSRASGGAKTQYV. CDR3 nucleotides: TGTGCCAGCAGTTCCCGAGCCAGCGGGGGGGCCAAGACCCAGTACGTC. The chain is built from TRBV28 and TRBJ2-5; 10 bases agree with TRBD2. Trimming at V came to 4 bases and at J to 6 bases, leaving 11 bases not matched to a gene. Germline V gene sequence: CDR1 MDHEN, CDR2 SYDVKM. This CDR3 region has 16 residues.

This clonotype was counted between two and nine times. The chain couples TRBV29-1 to TRBJ2-7; TRBD1 matches at 8 bases. This CDR3 is 13 amino acids long. CDR1 is SQVTM, CDR2 ANQGSEA, per germline. Trimming removed 6 bases from V and 7 bases from J; junction bases left unmatched: 11. The CDR3 DNA sequence: TGCAGCGTCCTCGGACAGGGTCACCCGGAGCAGTACTTC. This codes for CSVLGQGHPEQYF.

This clonotype has just one count. The CDR3, as DNA: TGTGCCAGCAGTCTCAAACCGGGATATATGTCCTACGAGCAGTACTTC. This sequence encodes CASSLKPGYMSYEQYF. This chain joins TRBV28 and TRBJ2-7; a weak D match, TRBD2 (5 bases). Deletions cut 5 bases from V and 1 base from J, with 18 bases between. The CDR3 loop spans 16 amino acids. Germline CDR1 reads MDHEN; CDR2 reads SYDVKM.